The next 26 T cell receptor beta chains were all read from a single sample in a study of tumor and adjacent non-tumor tissue in lung cancer. Three rounds of nested PCR, following a modified ARM-PCR protocol, produced the TCRbeta library. Each CDR3 protein gets one entry after TCRdb re-called the multiplex PCR reads with MiXCR. The sample contains around 39,000 distinct CDR3 sequences, 60% of which appear only once. This sample's RNA came from whole unsorted tissue. More than 3 cm separated this lung sample from the edge of the tumor. Sequencing was performed on distant non-tumor lung tissue. The receptors here all came from a man over 45 with non-small cell lung cancer.

As to this clonotype: The junction does not match germline at one end; this may be a read error. The CDR3 is CASSYGTRTYEHYF. In nucleotides, the CDR3 is TGTGCCAGCAGTTACGGGACAAGGACCTACGAGCATTACTTC. J is TRBJ2-7 and V is TRBV6-5; a weak D match, TRBD1 (6 bases). Germline CDR1 MNHEY, CDR2 SVGAGI. The CDR3 runs 14 residues.

The CDR3, as DNA: TGTGCCAGCAGCAAGATGGGATACAGCCCTGGAAACACCATATATTTT. This codes for CASSKMGYSPGNTIYF. The genes are TRBV11-2 and TRBJ1-3; D call uncertain. V was shortened by 5 bases and J by 2 bases, with 16 bases between the two germline ends. Germline V gives CDR1 SGHAT, CDR2 FQNNGV. This CDR3 has 16 residues. The variable domain in full, with the rest retrieved from reference TRBV11-2 and TRBJ1-3, is EAGVAQSPRYKIIEKRQSVAFWCNPISGHATLYWYQQILGQGPKLLIQFQNNGVVDDSQLPKDRFSAERLKGVDSTLKIQPAKLEDSAVYLCASSKMGYSPGNTIYFGEGSWLTVV.

Concerning this clonotype: Because the CDR3 is missing its conserved closing phenylalanine or tryptophan, this is likely a read error. The DNA is left out, because the CDR3 cannot be placed on it with certainty; the CDR3 is given as TCRdb lists it. The chain has TRBV6-6 and TRBJ1-2; the table's D call TRBD1 went unverified against the DNA. The germline V gene has CDR1 MNHNY and CDR2 SVGAGI (reference sequence). The CDR3 spans 14 residues, counting both ends. CDR3 sequence reads: CASSSTGQAYGYTY.

As to this clonotype: With a much larger clone just one base away, this may be a read error. The chain is built from TRBV29-1 and TRBJ1-2, with 8 bases fitting TRBD1. Per the germline V gene, CDR1 is SQVTM and CDR2 is ANQGSEA. The CDR3 is 13 residues long. Trimming at V came to 5 bases and at J to 4 bases, leaving 6 bases not matched to a gene. This CDR3 reads CSVNRQGTYGYTF. In DNA form, the CDR3 reads TGCAGCGTTAATCGACAGGGGACCTATGGCTACACCTTC.

As concerns this clonotype: A much more abundant neighbour one base away suggests this may be a read error. Because the CDR3 is missing its conserved closing phenylalanine or tryptophan, this is likely a read error. This chain joins TRBV7-8 and TRBJ2-3; 8 bases fit TRBD2. This CDR3 is 14 amino acids long. Germline CDR1 is SGHVS and CDR2 is FQNEAQ. The V gene end was trimmed by 6 bases and the J gene end by 5 bases; junction bases not matched to a gene: 7. The CDR3 sequence: CASRGLGGGDTQYS. CDR3 nucleotides: TGTGCCAGCAGGGGACTAGGGGGTGGAGATACGCAGTATTCT.

In this sample, this clonotype turned up a few times. This chain joins TRBV7-3 and TRBJ2-3; the D is unclear. CDR1 SGHTA and CDR2 FQGTGA come from the germline V gene. V was clipped by 2 bases and J by 4 bases, with 10 bases between them. The CDR3 contains 14 residues. Here the CDR3 DNA reads TGTGCCAGCAGCTTAGGAGTGATGGCAGATACGCAGTATTTT. Amino acids: CASSLGVMADTQYF.

As for this clonotype: This clone may be a read error of a much larger clone one base away. The V and J genes are TRBV19 and TRBJ2-1; possibly TRBD1 or TRBD2 for D (6 bases each). Germline V lookup: CDR1 LNHDA, CDR2 SQIVND (reference sequence). The CDR3 contains 16 residues. CDR3 sequence reads: CASSLGWGASYKEQFF. In nucleotides, the CDR3 is TGTGCCAGTAGCCTGGGATGGGGGGCTTCCTACAAAGAGCAGTTCTTC.

Notes on this clonotype: Here the CDR3 omits its conserved ending phenylalanine or tryptophan, so a read error is the likely source. V gene TRBV12-3 or TRBV12-4 combines with J gene TRBJ2-2; D might be TRBD1 (6 bases). V lost 9 bases and J 0 bases, leaving 14 bases between the germline ends. CDR3 length: 15 amino acids. The CDR3 nucleotides are TGTGCCAGTAGGAAGCAGGGGTCGAACACCGGGGAGCTGTTTTCT. Amino acid sequence: CASRKQGSNTGELFS.

Concerning this clonotype itself: At one end the junction does not follow the germline gene, possibly because of a read error. In DNA, the CDR3 is TGTGCCAGCAGTAGTTGGACAGCCGACGCTTCCTTT. It translates to CASSSWTADASF. The chain is built from TRBV12-3 or TRBV12-4 and TRBJ1-1, with D tentatively TRBD1 (6 bases). The CDR3 is 12 residues long.

This rearrangement joins TRBV28 to TRBJ1-5, with TRBD1 matching over 7 bases. Judging by the DNA end, TRBJ2-3 fits better; the J call may be wrong. CDR1 and CDR2 (germline): MDHEN, SYDVKM. This CDR3 contains 16 residues. In DNA, the CDR3 is TGTGCCAGCAGTTCGTCACGACAGGGTGATAATCAGCCCCAGTATTTT. Residues: CASSSSRQGDNQPQYF.

With respect to this clonotype: This is likely a read error, given that the CDR3 carries no conserved phenylalanine or tryptophan at its end. The chain employs TRBV10-3 and TRBJ2-3; D gene uncertain. The CDR3 sequence is 12 residues long. Per germline, CDR1 ENHRY and CDR2 SYGVKD. The CDR3, as DNA: TGTGCCATCCAGGCGAGCATAGATACGCAGTATTCT. It codes for CAIQASIDTQYS.

Comments on this clonotype: The junction departs from germline at one end; a sequencing error may be responsible. This chain connects TRBV5-6 to TRBJ2-2, with no clear D. CDR1 SGHDT and CDR2 YYEEEE come from the germline V gene. The CDR3 totals 14 residues. The CDR3 reads CTSRLTRNTGELFF. The DNA for the CDR3 is TGTACCAGCCGCTTGACGAGAAACACCGGGGAGCTGTTTTTT.

This clonotype has a handful of counts. The rearrangement links TRBV7-9 to TRBJ2-7; perhaps TRBD1 as D (5 bases). Germline CDR1 reads SEHNR; CDR2 reads FQNEAQ (reference sequence). The CDR3 is made up of 16 amino acids. Trimming stripped 2 bases from V and 3 bases from J, with 17 bases between. CDR3 DNA sequence: TGTGCCAGCAGCTTAAGGCGAGGTCAGGGTGGCTACGAGCAGTACTTC. This sequence encodes CASSLRRGQGGYEQYF.

To note about this clonotype: One end of the junction fails to match germline, which may point to a read error. The gene calls are TRBV18 and TRBJ2-1; 9 bases align to TRBD2. This CDR3 comprises 16 residues. The germline CDR1 and CDR2 sequences are KGHSH and LQKENI. The chain's CDR3 is CANSSGTSSSYNEQFF. In nucleotides, the CDR3 is TGTGCCAACTCATCTGGGACTAGCTCCTCCTACAATGAGCAGTTCTTC.

This clonotype showed up just a few times. This chain joins TRBV12-3 or TRBV12-4 and TRBJ2-3; D possibly corresponds to TRBD2 (5 bases). With 5 bases removed from V and 2 bases from J, the gap between germline ends came to 17 bases. The CDR3 totals 16 residues. CDR3 loop: CASSQAARVDTDTQYF. The CDR3 DNA sequence: TGTGCCAGCAGTCAAGCCGCGAGGGTTGACACAGATACGCAGTATTTT.

The J gene is TRBJ2-5, the V gene TRBV7-9; no firm D call. In germline, CDR1 is SEHNR, CDR2 FQNEAQ (reference sequence). This CDR3 contains 10 residues. Deletions cut 4 bases from V and 5 bases from J, with 2 bases between. The chain's CDR3 is CASSSETQYF. The CDR3 coding sequence is TGTGCCAGCAGCTCTGAGACCCAGTACTTC.

The V and J genes are TRBV29-1 and TRBJ2-1, with 12 bases fitting TRBD2. After removal of 6 bases from V and 7 bases from J, the junction contained 7 bases not matched to a gene. The CDR3 has 14 amino acids. Germline CDR1 reads SQVTM; CDR2 reads ANQGSEA. CDR3 sequence reads: CSVELLAGGNEQFF. CDR3 nucleotides: TGCAGCGTCGAACTTCTAGCGGGAGGGAATGAGCAGTTCTTC.

This clonotype is categorized as medium-sized. The genes are TRBV7-8 and TRBJ2-2; TRBD2 matches 10 bases. Germline values: CDR1 SGHVS, CDR2 FQNEAQ. The CDR3 is made up of 18 amino acids. The V segment lost 6 bases and the J segment 8 bases; nucleotides outside the gene matches: 18. This chain's CDR3 is CASSPFPGTSARGGELFF. CDR3 DNA: TGTGCCAGCAGTCCATTTCCGGGGACTAGCGCCCGGGGGGGGGAGCTGTTTTTT. The variable domain in full, completed from reference TRBV7-8 and TRBJ2-2, reads GAGVSQSPRYKVAKRGQDVALRCDPISGHVSLFWYQQALGQGPEFLTYFQNEAQLDKSGLPSDRFFAERPEGSVSTLKIQRTQQEDSAVYLCASSPFPGTSARGGELFFGEGSRLTVL.

In the case of this clonotype: Sequence at one end of the junction differs from germline and may be a read error. The V and J genes are TRBV6-6 and TRBJ2-7, with TRBD2 identical over 7 bases. CDR3 length: 16 residues. Germline V gene sequence: CDR1 MNHNY, CDR2 SVGAGI (reference sequence). The CDR3: CTSYNSEAGGSYDQYF. As DNA, the CDR3 is TGTACCAGCTATAACTCCGAGGCCGGGGGGTCCTACGACCAGTACTTC.

This clonotype was picked up many times. The chain combines TRBV6-5 with TRBJ2-6; 7 bases fit TRBD1. Germline V gives CDR1 MNHEY, CDR2 SVGAGI. The CDR3 length is 16 residues. J was trimmed by 0 bases and V by 2 bases; bases with no gene match: 1. The CDR3: CASSYGDSSGANVLTF. The CDR3 nucleotides read TGTGCCAGCAGTTACGGGGACAGCTCTGGGGCCAACGTCCTGACTTTC.

The sample holds many counts of this clonotype. This chain joins TRBV10-2 and TRBJ1-5; 7 bases map to TRBD1. With 6 bases clipped from V and 7 bases from J, the junction kept 9 bases outside the gene matches. Germline V gene sequence: CDR1 WSHSY, CDR2 SAAADI. The CDR3 is made up of 14 amino acids. The chain's CDR3 is CASSPTGVSQPQHF. CDR3 bases: TGCGCCAGCAGCCCAACAGGGGTGTCGCAGCCCCAGCATTTT.

This clonotype came up many times. This chain uses TRBV14 with TRBJ2-1; 7 bases agree with TRBD2. Germline assignment: CDR1 SGHDN and CDR2 FVKESK. The CDR3 loop spans 14 amino acids. V trimming: 8 bases; J trimming: 3 bases; junction bases outside the gene matches: 7. CDR3 loop: CASRGLADYNEQFF. CDR3 bases: TGTGCCAGCCGCGGCCTAGCGGACTACAATGAGCAGTTCTTC.

Comment on this clonotype: Relative to the germline gene, one junction end is altered; a read error may explain this. V usage is TRBV20-1 and J usage is TRBJ2-5; D gene unclear. The V gene's germline CDR1 is DFQATT and CDR2 SNEGSKA (reference sequence). CDR3 length: 11 residues. The CDR3 is CSASRSDLEYF. CDR3 sequence (DNA): TGTAGTGCCAGTAGGTCGGACCTGGAGTACTTC.

The J gene is TRBJ1-2, the V gene TRBV29-1; 10 nucleotides agree with TRBD1. This CDR3 has 11 residues. V was pared by 6 bases and J by 11 bases, with 6 bases of the junction left unmatched. The V gene's germline CDR1 is SQVTM and CDR2 ANQGSEA. The CDR3 protein is CSVSGDRGYTF. CDR3 DNA: TGCAGCGTGTCCGGGGACAGGGGTTACACCTTC. The full variable domain, completed using reference TRBV29-1 and TRBJ1-2, is SAVISQKPSRDICQRGTSLTIQCQVDSQVTMMFWYRQQPGQSLTLIATANQGSEATYESGFVIDKFPISRPNLTFSTLTVSNMSPEDSSIYLCSVSGDRGYTFGSGTRLTVV.

This clonotype was seen many times. V gene TRBV12-3 or TRBV12-4 combines with J gene TRBJ2-5; D is ambiguous. The CDR3 spans 13 residues. V dropped 2 bases and J dropped 5 bases, with 9 bases sitting between them. For the CDR3, the DNA is TGTGCCAGCAGTTTACTAGGTGGGGAGACCCAGTACTTC. Its translation is CASSLLGGETQYF.

As to this clonotype: A read error is possible here, since a much larger clone lies one base away. This sequence joins TRBV5-1 and TRBJ1-6; 7 bases are a match to TRBD1. Trimming removed 2 bases from V and 10 bases from J; junction bases left unmatched: 6. Germline CDR1 and CDR2: SGHRS and YFSETQ. The CDR3 totals 14 residues. The CDR3: CASSFVGGESPLHF. Written as DNA, the CDR3 is TGCGCCAGCAGCTTTGTAGGGGGCGAATCACCCCTCCACTTT. Based on the CDR3 plus reference TRBV5-1 and TRBJ1-6, the full variable domain is KAGVTQTPRYLIKTRGQQVTLSCSPISGHRSVSWYQQTPGQGLQFLFEYFSETQRNKGNFPGRFSGRQFSNSRSEMNVSTLELGDSALYLCASSFVGGESPLHFGNGTRLTVT.